This T cell receptor beta chain is from a study of T cell responses to AZD1222 COVID-19 vaccine. Germline CDR1 and CDR2: MNHEY and SVGAGI. Trimming cost V 4 bases and J 4 bases; bases outside gene matches: 7. CDR3 size: 15 residues. Points from the study as a whole: Possibly, clonal diversity was underestimated; donors were largely white British and included more females. In all cases, repertoires were sampled only after the peak T cell response. Reports say nearly half of spike-specific TCRs go after unmutated variant regions. At baseline, just a handful of AZD1222 recipients tested seropositive.

With regard to this clone: Its antigen is undetermined.

The assay was immunoSEQ multiplex PCR, and TCRdb's table has in-frame clones only and misses some. The sample lists about 140,000 clones, 93% occurring once. The origin of this receptor is an adult in good health. The sequences come from peripheral blood, collected on day 0 of AZD1222 vaccination. V gene TRBV6-5 combines with J gene TRBJ1-2, with TRBD1 matching over 9 bases. The CDR3 loop is CASSLVGQGGYGYTF. The CDR3 DNA reads as TGTGCCAGCAGTTTAGTGGGACAGGGAGGCTATGGCTACACCTTC.